A selection of T cell receptor beta chains follows, all from one sample in a study of blood T cell repertoires in COVID-19. Libraries were prepared by immunoSEQ multiplex PCR; TCRdb keeps only in-frame clonotypes and omits some of them. The repertoire holds around 250,000 clones, with more than 75% as singletons. The specimen was PBMCs or T cells enriched from blood (not recorded which). The receptors originated from a man aged 18 to 30 who had recovered from COVID-19. CDR3s leave out the opening cysteine and the closing phenylalanine or tryptophan.

>TRBV4-1
ASSLRTSGFSEQY
>TRBV4-2
ASSPGTGENTEAF
>TRBV13
ASSPGLSYGYT
>TRBV7-2
ASSPQRGLSYEQY
>TRBV21-1
ASSIPGTGVAHQPQH
>TRBV6-5
ASTSFGTGPEAF
>TRBV19
ASSILLAGASTDTQY
>TRBV7-9
ASSLQTVQETQY
>TRBV7-9
ASSLAQGGEQY
>TRBV3-1/TRBV3-2
ASSPLLGELF
>TRBV24-1
ATSDPASDEQY
>TRBV6-5
ASLLAGVFNEQF
>TRBV4-2
ASSQDFQVSGYT
>TRBV9
ASKASGSPELF
>TRBV2
ASRETGTGVYNEQF
>TRBV12-5
ASGWKTSGQQETQY
>TRBV13
ASSSGLRGQPQH
>TRBV3-1/TRBV3-2
ASSGSRTSFYNEQF
>TRBV11-3
ASSLDQFLSYNEQF
>TRBV28
ASTDPTGGSYNSPLH
>TRBV19
ASSIRGAGLNEQF
>TRBV11-3
ASIGGGGKYNEQF
>TRBV5-1
ASSLALAGGRELF
>TRBV10-2
ASSMVGASSQPQH
>TRBV5-4
ASSRSGSGSYNEQF
>TRBV5-1
ASSFEGSTHEQY
>TRBV5-1
ASSLEGQIPAEKLF
>TRBV6-1
ASSEQGNQPQH
>TRBV2
ASSEAHRVGNIQY
>TRBV5-1
ASSVTELNTEAF
>TRBV30
AWSGDISGNTIY
>TRBV12-2
ASRLAIGRDYSIYGYT
>TRBV5-4
ASRGTRGNEQF
>TRBV7-9
ASSQDRGWRAGEAF
>TRBV5-1
ASSLGAGPKNIQY
>TRBV4-2
ASSQAAARAGVVDTQY
>TRBV7-9
ASSPDSGGYEQY
>TRBV15
ATSRGSRQGWTNEKLF
>TRBV27
ASSQGRGEKLF
>TRBV23-1
ASSPLGGEFFDTEAF
>TRBV25-1
ASSELASVNEQF
>TRBV10-3
AHNRDKVNYGYT
>TRBV4-1
ASSGRERQGTYEQY
>TRBV27
ASSSRTSNLYEQY
>TRBV7-9
ASTNSRDTEAF
>TRBV7-2
ASSSEYSNQPQH
>TRBV2
ASSEVGTSGRGNEQF
>TRBV11-2
ASSPGTGNKNIQY
>TRBV7-9
ASSRDRGQANYGYT
>TRBV11-3
ASCDPGQSCSLGGSPLH
>TRBV7-9
ASSLGSGTGDGYT
>TRBV27
ASSQGQGAGGELF
>TRBV18
ASSPIISGNTGELF
>TRBV5-4
ASSLDVGGQETQY
>TRBV10-1
ASSESGLKAF
>TRBV12-5
ASGLNRDRKLTNEKLF
>TRBV6-5
ASSYGQGYEKLF
>TRBV4-1
ASSQGDRAGDTQY